The 15 T cell receptor beta chains reported below all come from one sample, sequenced in a study of T cells in Graves' hyperthyroidism and ophthalmopathy. RNA transcripts served as the template for amplifying TCR beta CDR3 regions. First-round RT-PCR targeting the TCR CDR3 was performed with the HTBI primer set. One entry per CDR3 protein results from TCRdb running MiXCR on the multiplex PCR reads. The profile shows 640,000 or so distinct CDR3 sequences, roughly 14% of them singletons. The sample taken for sequencing was blood. Every receptor here comes from a woman in her thirties or forties with Graves' ophthalmopathy.

This clonotype was observed many times. V usage is TRBV12-3 or TRBV12-4 and J usage is TRBJ2-7; D remains unclear. This CDR3 comprises 13 residues. V gave up 6 bases and J gave up 6 bases, with 15 bases separating them. Written as DNA, the CDR3 is TGTGCCAGCAGATTTAGGGTGTCTACCGAGCAGTACTTC. Translation gives CASRFRVSTEQYF.

This clonotype came up many times. The chain uses TRBV9 and TRBJ2-2, with D maybe TRBD2 (5 bases). The CDR3 totals 17 residues. V was trimmed by 3 bases and J by 3 bases, leaving 18 bases between them. Germline CDR1 SGDLS, CDR2 YYNGEE. The CDR3 bases are TGTGCCAGCAGCGCCCTAGCCACTAGTCGCGACACCGGGGAGCTGTTTTTT. It translates to CASSALATSRDTGELFF.

In its sample, this clonotype was seen a few times. The gene calls are TRBV30 and TRBJ2-7; D remains ambiguous. CDR1 and CDR2 from the germline V gene are GTSNPN and SVGIG (reference sequence). The CDR3 consists of 12 residues. The germline V and J ends were trimmed by 3 bases and 4 bases, with 10 bases remaining between them. CDR3 nucleotide sequence: TGTGCCTGGAGCCAGGCGAAATACGAGCAGTACTTC. It specifies CAWSQAKYEQYF.

This clonotype came up many times. The chain is built from TRBV28 and TRBJ2-7, with a weak D call TRBD1 (6 bases). Germline-derived CDR1 and CDR2 are MDHEN and SYDVKM. The V end lost 6 bases, the J end lost 5 bases, and 14 bases lay between the germline ends. The CDR3 is 13 residues long. The CDR3 nucleotides read TGTGCCAGCAGAGGCACAGGGATCCACGAGCAGTACTTC. Translated: CASRGTGIHEQYF.

This clonotype occurred a few times. The V call is TRBV7-2, the J call TRBJ1-2, with D unclear. CDR1 is SGHTA, CDR2 FQGNSA, per germline. The ends were cut back, 2 bases at V and 4 bases at J, with 29 bases in the middle. The CDR3 is 20 amino acids. The CDR3 DNA follows: TGTGCCAGCAGCTTATGGGATTGGGCAGACGCGAGTACACCCACCTATGGCTACACCTTC. Translated, it gives CASSLWDWADASTPTYGYTF.

This sequence joins TRBV28 and TRBJ2-7; D uncertain. V was shortened by 6 bases and J by 4 bases, with 16 bases between the two germline ends. Germline V CDR1 and CDR2: MDHEN, SYDVKM. This CDR3 spans 14 amino acids. DNA for the CDR3: TGTGCCAGCAGGAGACCCGGGTCGGTATACGAGCAGTACTTC. Its translation is CASRRPGSVYEQYF.

This clonotype was picked up a small number of times. V usage is TRBV11-2 and J usage is TRBJ2-7; TRBD1 or TRBD2 may be the D gene (5 bases each). Germline-derived CDR1 and CDR2 are SGHAT and FQNNGV. The length of the CDR3 is 15 residues. The V and J ends lost 1 base and 6 bases respectively, with 16 bases between them. In DNA form, the CDR3 reads TGTGCCAGCAGCTTAGCCGGGGTGGGACCTACCGAGCAGTACTTC. It is translated as CASSLAGVGPTEQYF.

The chain couples TRBV7-2 to TRBJ2-7, with D possibly being TRBD2 (6 bases). The V end was cut by 7 bases, the J end by 3 bases, with 10 bases between. This CDR3 has 12 residues. CDR1 and CDR2 from the germline V gene are SGHTA and FQGNSA. The CDR3: CASTHGGYEQYF. CDR3 DNA: TGTGCCAGCACACACGGGGGCTACGAGCAGTACTTC.

This chain uses TRBV2 with TRBJ1-6; no reliable D call. V was pared by 3 bases and J by 18 bases, with 12 bases between. The germline gives CDR1 SNHLY, CDR2 FYNNEI. This CDR3 comprises 11 residues. The CDR3 DNA is TGTGCCAGCAGTGACTTCCCCTTGGCCCACTTT. Translated, it gives CASSDFPLAHF.

This clonotype was seen at least ten times. This rearrangement joins TRBV7-2 to TRBJ2-7, with 7 bases fitting TRBD2. Germline CDR1 and CDR2: SGHTA and FQGNSA. With 3 bases clipped from V and 6 bases from J, the junction kept 8 bases outside the gene matches. The CDR3 consists of 14 residues. The CDR3 loop reads CASSFGGGGFEQYF. DNA of the CDR3: TGTGCCAGCAGCTTCGGCGGGGGAGGGTTCGAGCAGTACTTC.

The chain joins TRBV2 to TRBJ1-6; TRBD1 is a possible D gene (5 bases). There are 13 residues in the CDR3. Germline CDR1 and CDR2: SNHLY and FYNNEI. V shed 8 bases and J shed 3 bases, with 8 bases lying between them. The CDR3, as DNA: TGTGCCAGCTCGGGGGACTATAATTCACCCCTCCACTTT. It specifies CASSGDYNSPLHF.

This chain uses TRBV24-1 with TRBJ2-2; D might be TRBD1 (6 bases). Germline V gives CDR1 KGHDR, CDR2 SFDVKD. Trimming removed 3 bases at V and 4 bases at J, with 11 bases between. This CDR3 has 15 residues. This chain's CDR3 is CATSDQGIGTGELFF. The CDR3 bases are TGTGCCACCAGTGATCAGGGGATCGGCACCGGGGAGCTGTTTTTT.

The rearrangement links TRBV4-3 to TRBJ2-2, with no clear D. Germline assignment: CDR1 LGHNA and CDR2 YSLEER. Deletions cut 2 bases from V and 6 bases from J, with 4 bases between. This CDR3 comprises 12 residues. The CDR3 nucleotides are TGCGCCAGCAGCCAATGGTCCGGGGAGCTGTTTTTT. It encodes CASSQWSGELFF.

This clonotype was observed many times. V gene TRBV11-2 combines with J gene TRBJ2-7; D ambiguous. V was shortened by 1 base and J by 0 bases, with 7 bases between the two germline ends. The germline V gene encodes CDR1 SGHAT and CDR2 FQNNGV. The CDR3 covers 14 residues. The chain's CDR3 is CASSLGGTSYEQYF. Written as DNA, the CDR3 is TGTGCCAGCAGCTTAGGCGGAACCTCCTACGAGCAGTACTTC.

The rearrangement joins TRBV5-1 to TRBJ2-2; D is unclear. CDR3 size: 15 residues. CDR1 SGHRS and CDR2 YFSETQ come from the germline V gene. The germline V and J ends were trimmed by 0 bases and 7 bases, with 13 bases remaining between them. This chain's CDR3 is CASSLEGLVGGELFF. The CDR3 DNA sequence: TGCGCCAGCAGCTTGGAGGGCCTAGTCGGCGGGGAGCTGTTTTTT.